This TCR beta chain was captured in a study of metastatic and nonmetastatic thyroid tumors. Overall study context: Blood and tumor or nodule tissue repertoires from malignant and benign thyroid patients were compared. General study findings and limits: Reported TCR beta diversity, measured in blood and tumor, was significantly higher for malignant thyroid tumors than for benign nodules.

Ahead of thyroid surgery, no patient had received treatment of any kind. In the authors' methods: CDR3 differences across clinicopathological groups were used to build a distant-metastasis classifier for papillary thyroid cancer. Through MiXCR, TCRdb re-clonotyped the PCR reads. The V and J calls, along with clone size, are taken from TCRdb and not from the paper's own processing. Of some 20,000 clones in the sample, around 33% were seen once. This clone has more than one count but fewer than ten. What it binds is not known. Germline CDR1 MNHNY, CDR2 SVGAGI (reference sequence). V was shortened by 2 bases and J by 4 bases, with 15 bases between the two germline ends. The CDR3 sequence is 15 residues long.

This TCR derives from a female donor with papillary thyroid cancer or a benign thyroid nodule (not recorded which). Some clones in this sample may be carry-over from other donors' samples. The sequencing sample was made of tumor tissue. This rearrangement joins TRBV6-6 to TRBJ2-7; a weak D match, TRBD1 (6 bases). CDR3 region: CASSYGPGTSYEQYF. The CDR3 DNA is TGTGCCAGCAGTTACGGCCCCGGGACATCTTACGAGCAGTACTTC.